The rows below give T cell receptor beta chains drawn from one sample of a study of CD8+CD57+ T cells in acquired aplastic anemia. MiXCR was run by TCRdb on the reads, yielding one entry per CDR3 protein. This sample has roughly 180,000 distinct CDR3 sequences, with around half found just once. The sequenced sample was sorted CD4+, CD8+, or CD8+CD57+ T cells (not recorded which) from PBMCs. These receptor sequences come from a human donor in good health. Both conserved end residues are part of each CDR3. D genes are given only for firm matches. Where a row states a size, it is once, few, many or the class of an expanded clone; other rows omit it.

j_call v_call clone_size d_call cdr3_nt cdr3_aa
TRBJ2-2 TRBV30 few . TGTGCCTGGAGTGTATCTGTGCTGGGTTTAACCGGGGAGCTGTTTTTT CAWSVSVLGLTGELFF
TRBJ1-1 TRBV29-1 . . TGCAGCGTAATAGGGGCTGAAGCTTTCTTT CSVIGAEAFF
TRBJ2-7 TRBV2 many TRBD2 TGTGCCAGCAAGCGGGAGATCCCCTACGAGCAGTACTTC CASKREIPYEQYF
TRBJ1-6 TRBV4-2 many . TGTGCCAGCAGCCAAGATATAGGGGGGCTTCCCTCACCCCTCCACTTT CASSQDIGGLPSPLHF
TRBJ2-1 TRBV24-1 . TRBD1 TGTGCCACCAGTAAGACAGGGATTGAGCAGTTCTTC CATSKTGIEQFF
TRBJ1-2 TRBV19 many . TGTGCCAGTAGTCCACAGGGACGGGGCACTAACTATGGCTACACCTTC CASSPQGRGTNYGYTF
TRBJ2-7 TRBV19 . TRBD1 TGTGCCAGTAGCCCCACAGGGGGCGCAGGGCAGGAGCAGTACTTC CASSPTGGAGQEQYF
TRBJ1-1 TRBV6-1 many . TGTGCCAGCAGGGAATCATCGGGAGCCATGAACACTGAAGCTTTCTTT CASRESSGAMNTEAFF
TRBJ2-7 TRBV29-1 . . TGCAGCGTTGGAGATTGGATCTACGAGCAGTACTTC CSVGDWIYEQYF
TRBJ1-4 TRBV15 . . TGTGCCACCAGCAGAGATGGGGCTTTCGGGGAAAAACTGTTTTTT CATSRDGAFGEKLFF
TRBJ2-1 TRBV7-8 . . TGTGCCAGCAGCCCCACAGCACGCGAGCAGTTCTTC CASSPTAREQFF
TRBJ2-5 TRBV10-3 many . TGTGCCATCAGTGACCCGAGGCAAGAGACCCAGTACTTC CAISDPRQETQYF
TRBJ2-3 TRBV9 many . TGTGCCAGCAGCGTAGGTCCGAAGGACACAGATACGCAGTATTTT CASSVGPKDTDTQYF
TRBJ2-1 TRBV6-1 once . TGTGCCAGCAGTGATACAGGAGTGCGGGAGCAGTTCTTC CASSDTGVREQFF
TRBJ2-1 TRBV12-3/TRBV12-4 few . TGTGCCAGCAGTTCAAGACATCGTCAGAGCTCCTACAATGAGCAGTTCTTC CASSSRHRQSSYNEQFF
TRBJ2-1 TRBV19 few TRBD2 TGTGCCAGTAGTCTCCCCCTAGCGGGAGGGCCTTTGAATGAGCAGTTCTTC CASSLPLAGGPLNEQFF
TRBJ2-3 TRBV12-3/TRBV12-4 many . TGTGCCAGCAGTCCGCAAGTAGATACGCAGTATTTT CASSPQVDTQYF
TRBJ2-5 TRBV20-1 many TRBD2 TGCAGTGCTAGAGGTAGCGGGAGCTGGGAGACCCAGTACTTC CSARGSGSWETQYF
TRBJ1-1 TRBV20-1 many TRBD1 TGCAGTGCTACCGAAGCAGGGGGCCGGGGCACTGAAGCTTTCTTT CSATEAGGRGTEAFF
TRBJ2-5 TRBV7-2 . TRBD2 TGTGCCAGCAGCTTAGCGGCTAGCGGGGGGTCGGAAGAGACCCAGTACTTC CASSLAASGGSEETQYF
TRBJ2-5 TRBV6-1 . TRBD1 TGTGCCAGCAGACAGGGGGCTGGAGAGACCCAGTACTTC CASRQGAGETQYF
TRBJ2-1 TRBV20-1 many TRBD2 TGCAGTGCTTCTACTAGCGGGAGATCCTACAATGAGCAGTTCTTC CSASTSGRSYNEQFF
TRBJ2-7 TRBV9 many TRBD2 TGTGCCAGCAGCCCACGGACTAGCGGGGTCGAGCAGTACTTC CASSPRTSGVEQYF
TRBJ1-1 TRBV29-1 . . TGCAGCGTTGAAGGGAACACTGAAGCTTTCTTT CSVEGNTEAFF
TRBJ2-1 TRBV5-1 many TRBD2 TGCGCCAGCAGTCCGTTAGCGGGAGTCAATGAGCAGTTCTTC CASSPLAGVNEQFF
TRBJ1-3 TRBV10-2 . . TGCGCCAGCACCCTGGGACCGTCCTCTGGAAACACCATATATTTT CASTLGPSSGNTIYF
TRBJ2-5 TRBV7-2 once . TGTGCCAGCAGCCACGGGGAGACCCAGTACTTC CASSHGETQYF
TRBJ1-1 TRBV12-3/TRBV12-4 once TRBD1 TGTGCCAGCAGTCAGACAGGGATTGACACTGAAGCTTTCTTT CASSQTGIDTEAFF
TRBJ2-6 TRBV19 many . TGTGCCAGTAGTCCCGATTTAACCGGGGCCAACGTCCTGACTTTC CASSPDLTGANVLTF
TRBJ2-1 TRBV15 . . TGTGCCACCAGCGGAGACCTCTTCGGTGAGCAGTTCTTC CATSGDLFGEQFF
TRBJ1-3 TRBV2 many . TGTGCCAGCAGTAAAGGGGGATCTGGAAACACCATATATTTT CASSKGGSGNTIYF
TRBJ2-5 TRBV2 many . TGTGCCAGCTCGGGACAAAAAGGGGATGAGACCCAGTACTTC CASSGQKGDETQYF
TRBJ2-7 TRBV12-3/TRBV12-4 many TRBD1 TGTGCCAGCAGTTTTAGACAGGGGAGTAACTACGAGCAGTACTTC CASSFRQGSNYEQYF
TRBJ2-7 TRBV6-4 . TRBD1 TGTGCCAGCAGTGACCCCTTTTTCGAGAGGGACAGGGGAAGATTTGACGAGCAGTACTTC CASSDPFFERDRGRFDEQYF
TRBJ2-3 TRBV10-3 many TRBD2 TGTGCCATCAGTTTGAGCGGGAGTAACACAGATACGCAGTATTTT CAISLSGSNTDTQYF
TRBJ1-4 TRBV20-1 many . TGCAGTGCACAAGGCCCCCAGGGATCAACTAATGAAAAACTGTTTTTT CSAQGPQGSTNEKLFF
TRBJ2-7 TRBV5-1 . . TGCGCCAGCAGGAATATTCCCTACGAGCAGTACTTC CASRNIPYEQYF
TRBJ2-1 TRBV7-3 many . TGTGCCAGCAGCTTCACTCAGGGAAGGTACAGGGCCGGATTGGGTGAGCAGTTCTTC CASSFTQGRYRAGLGEQFF
TRBJ2-5 TRBV4-1 many . TGCGCCAGCAGCCAGGTCATGGTGGAGACCCAGTACTTC CASSQVMVETQYF
TRBJ2-7 TRBV5-4 . . TGTGCCAGCAGCGAGGACAGAGGGGAGAACGAGCAGTACTTC CASSEDRGENEQYF
TRBJ2-7 TRBV19 many . TGTGCCAGTAGTCCCCTTGGCAGCCTCTCCTACGAGCAGTACTTC CASSPLGSLSYEQYF
TRBJ1-1 TRBV29-1 once . TGCAGCGTGCAGGAGATGAACACTGAAGCTTTCTTT CSVQEMNTEAFF
TRBJ1-2 TRBV3-1 . . TGTGCCAGCAGCCAACTCACACGACAGGTAGAGGGCTACACCTTC CASSQLTRQVEGYTF
TRBJ1-1 TRBV28 few . TGTGCCAGCAGTTTATATGGTCAGAACACTGAAGCTTTCTTT CASSLYGQNTEAFF